Described below is a single T cell receptor beta chain sequence and its context. Its antigen is currently unknown. The sample belongs to a study of cytomegalovirus exposure and HLA in healthy donors. Overall study results and limits: Because they were indistinguishable, some V segments, including TRBV6-2 and TRBV6-3, were excluded.

PCR primers comprised 60 Vbeta and 13 Jbeta primers. Here immunoSEQ multiplex PCR was the method, and the copy in TCRdb shows in-frame clones only, minus some. The data contain approximately 150,000 clones, just under 80% of them singletons. Germline CDR1 and CDR2: MNHEY and SMNVEV (reference sequence). The CDR3 is 13 amino acids. V was cut by 5 bases and J by 6 bases, with 13 bases left in between. This rearrangement joins TRBV27 to TRBJ1-1; tentative D call: TRBD1 (5 bases). Material for sequencing was PBMCs. The receptor's source is a woman between 45 and 60 years old in good health and CMV-seronegative. CDR3 DNA sequence: TGTGCCAGCAGTCTTCTACAGGTCGCTGAAGCTTTCTTT. Translating it yields CASSLLQVAEAFF.